This T cell receptor (beta chain) stems from a study of T cell responses to AZD1222 COVID-19 vaccine. Study results and limitations: Seropositivity was recorded at baseline in only a handful of AZD1222 recipients. Unmutated variant regions reportedly attract nearly half of all spike-specific TCRs.

Some clones are missing from TCRdb's copy, which holds only in-frame ones; the method was immunoSEQ multiplex PCR. The repertoire holds about 180,000 clones, with over 85% as singletons. Comments on this clone: Its antigen is undetermined.

Germline CDR1 and CDR2: SGDLS and YYNGEE. Trimming left V 0 bases short and J 2 bases short, with 5 bases between. This CDR3 contains 13 residues. The TCR sequence derives from an adult who received the MenACWY meningococcal vaccine as a control. Specimen: peripheral blood, collected 28 days after the second dose of the MenACWY control vaccine. V gene TRBV9 combines with J gene TRBJ1-2, with D uncertain. Written as DNA, the CDR3 is TGTGCCAGCAGCGTAGAGTCGAACTATGGCTACACCTTC. It specifies CASSVESNYGYTF.